This TCR beta chain was sequenced for a study of response to subunit inactivated influenza vaccine. TCRdb reprocessed the RT-PCR reads with MiXCR, giving one entry per CDR3 protein. The sample consists of around 760,000 distinct CDR3 sequences, approximately 15% of them appearing once. Remarks on this clonotype: Its antigen is unknown.

General observations from the study: Authors suggested seasonal influenza vaccinations each recruit few new T cells.

The sample here was PBMCs from blood, taken 14 to 15 days before vaccination. This receptor was taken from a man aged 45-65 years who received an inactivated influenza vaccine.

The CDR3 protein is CASSQAVQSNTGELFF. The CDR3 DNA is TGCGCCAGCAGCCAAGCTGTACAGTCAAACACCGGGGAGCTGTTTTTT. This chain uses TRBV4-3 with TRBJ2-2; D is unclear. The germline gives CDR1 LGHNA, CDR2 YSLEER. V lost 1 base and J 2 bases, leaving 11 bases between the germline ends. The CDR3 spans 16 residues.